This entry lists 27 T cell receptor beta chains sequenced from one sample in a study of blood T cells in healthy people across ages. Using a J-beta primer mix together with a sample-barcoded 5' primer, a second PCR was run for roughly 7 to 12 cycles. Each CDR3 protein is one row after TCRdb ran MiXCR on the 5' RACE reads. The sample includes approximately 770,000 distinct CDR3 sequences, nearly 60% of them seen just once. Input material: blood. These receptors were collected from a young man in good health.

This chain links TRBV7-9 with TRBJ1-4, with TRBD1 as a possible D gene (6 bases). CDR3 length: 15 residues. The V end was cut by 3 bases, the J end by 5 bases, with 13 bases between. CDR1 is SEHNR, CDR2 FQNEAQ, per germline (reference sequence). In DNA form, the CDR3 reads TGTGCCAGCAGCTTGTCACAGGGCAAAAATGAAAAACTGTTTTTT. It codes for CASSLSQGKNEKLFF.

Only a few counts were recorded for this clonotype. V and J are TRBV7-8 and TRBJ1-2; a possible D gene is TRBD1 (6 bases). The CDR3 is 13 amino acids. Germline CDR1 SGHVS, CDR2 FQNEAQ. V lost 3 bases to trimming and J lost 6 bases, with 11 bases between them. For the CDR3, the DNA is TGTGCCAGCAGCTTGAACAGGGAGAATGGCTACACCTTC. It yields the protein CASSLNRENGYTF.

This clonotype has only one observation. The chain employs TRBV9 and TRBJ2-1; TRBD2 agrees at 13 bases. The CDR3 totals 16 residues. Losses at the gene ends were 4 bases for V and 10 bases for J; bases not matched to a gene: 11. The germline V gene has CDR1 SGDLS and CDR2 YYNGEE. Written as DNA, the CDR3 is TGTGCCAGCAGCAGATCCGGGACTAGCGGGATAGGAGAGCAGTTCTTC. Protein sequence: CASSRSGTSGIGEQFF.

This chain joins TRBV4-1 and TRBJ2-7; D unclear. CDR3 length: 15 amino acids. Germline V gives CDR1 MGHRA, CDR2 YSYEKL. The V end was cut by 4 bases, the J end by 6 bases, with 19 bases between. CDR3 DNA: TGCGCCAGCAGCCGTGAAGGCTCTCTTACCCGCGAGCAGTACTTC. Its translation is CASSREGSLTREQYF.

This clonotype was observed a few times. The chain is built from TRBV2 and TRBJ1-1, with TRBD1 as a possible D gene (5 bases). The V end was cut by 7 bases, the J end by 7 bases, with 13 bases between. The CDR3 contains 12 residues. Germline lookup yields CDR1 SNHLY and CDR2 FYNNEI. The CDR3, as DNA: TGTGCCAGCACTATCGGGACCCTTGAAGCTTTCTTT. It translates to CASTIGTLEAFF.

The chain carries TRBV7-3 and TRBJ2-5; 7 positions agree with TRBD2. Germline V gene data show CDR1 as SGHTA and CDR2 as FQGTGA. This CDR3 is 15 amino acids long. Unmatched junction bases numbered 8, after V lost 5 bases and J lost 2 bases. The CDR3 DNA follows: TGTGCCAGCAGCCGTAGCGGGCTTGGGCAAGAGACCCAGTACTTC. Translating gives CASSRSGLGQETQYF. Full variable domain (outside the CDR3, taken from reference TRBV7-3 and TRBJ2-5): GAGVSQTPSNKVTEKGKYVELRCDPISGHTALYWYRQSLGQGPEFLIYFQGTGAADDSGLPNDRFFAVRPEGSVSTLKIQRTERGDSAVYLCASSRSGLGQETQYFGPGTRLLVL.

J is TRBJ2-5 and V is TRBV11-1, with 7 bases identical to TRBD1. The V segment lost 2 bases and the J segment 4 bases; nucleotides outside the gene matches: 10. This CDR3 is built from 16 residues. Germline V lookup: CDR1 SGHAT, CDR2 FQDESV (reference sequence). The CDR3 spells CASSLFAGGLAETQYF. DNA for the CDR3: TGTGCCAGCAGCTTATTCGCAGGGGGTCTGGCAGAGACCCAGTACTTC.

The count of this clonotype is one. J is TRBJ2-7 and V is TRBV5-1, with TRBD2 matching over 11 bases. CDR3 length: 16 amino acids. Germline lookup yields CDR1 SGHRS and CDR2 YFSETQ. With 4 bases clipped from V and 3 bases from J, the junction kept 9 bases outside the gene matches. Here the CDR3 DNA reads TGCGCCAGCAGCCCATTAGCGGGAGGGGGCTTCTACGAGCAGTACTTC. Translation: CASSPLAGGGFYEQYF.

This clonotype turned up a few times. The rearrangement joins TRBV29-1 to TRBJ2-1, with D tentatively TRBD1 (6 bases). Looked up from germline, CDR1 is SQVTM and CDR2 is ANQGSEA. The CDR3 sequence is 14 residues long. Between the trimmed V and J ends, which lost 0 bases and 9 bases, there was a span of 15 bases. The chain's CDR3 is CSVEDLYGGIEQFF. The DNA of the CDR3 is TGCAGCGTTGAAGATCTGTATGGGGGCATTGAGCAGTTCTTC.

In this sample, this clonotype turned up a few times. The chain is built from TRBV20-1 and TRBJ1-6; no reliable D call. The CDR3 is 15 amino acids. Per the germline V gene, CDR1 is DFQATT and CDR2 is SNEGSKA (reference sequence). V dropped 0 bases and J dropped 7 bases, with 13 bases sitting between them. CDR3 nucleotides: TGCAGTGCTAGAGAACCCGGGAAGCCAAATTCACCCCTCCACTTT. Protein: CSAREPGKPNSPLHF.

Comment on this clonotype: One end of the junction varies from germline; a read error may be responsible. The chain links TRBV29-1 to TRBJ2-7; D not resolved. The CDR3 runs 10 residues. Germline CDR1 and CDR2: SQVTM and ANQGSEA. For the CDR3, the DNA is TGCAACGTTCTCGCGGACGAGCAGTACTTC. It translates to CNVLADEQYF.

This sequence joins TRBV6-6 and TRBJ2-7; the D gene could be TRBD1 or TRBD2 (6 bases each). With the DNA end fitting TRBJ2-4 better, the J assignment may be wrong. Germline assignment: CDR1 MNHNY and CDR2 SVGAGI (reference sequence). The CDR3 spans 17 residues. The CDR3: CASSYIGGPEWGNIQYF. The CDR3 DNA follows: TGTGCCAGCAGTTATATTGGGGGGCCCGAGTGGGGAAACATTCAGTACTTC.

The CDR3 nucleotides read TGTGCCAGCAGCGTGGGAAGGATTACCTATGGCTACACCTTC. Translated: CASSVGRITYGYTF. The genes are TRBV5-6 and TRBJ1-2; no clear D gene. CDR1 and CDR2 from the germline V gene are SGHDT and YYEEEE. The V end lost 4 bases, the J end lost 4 bases, and 14 bases lay between the germline ends. The CDR3 covers 14 residues.

The chain employs TRBV6-6 and TRBJ1-2; D call uncertain. The CDR3 is 12 residues long. The V and J ends lost 4 bases and 1 base respectively, with 4 bases between them. Germline assignment: CDR1 MNHNY and CDR2 SVGAGI (reference sequence). The DNA for the CDR3 is TGTGCCAGCAGTTCCGATAACTATGGCTACACCTTC. It encodes CASSSDNYGYTF.

Only one count was recorded for this clonotype. A much larger clone is a single base away; this may be a read error. The chain joins TRBV7-2 to TRBJ2-1, with 11 bases aligning to TRBD2. The germline CDR1 and CDR2 sequences are SGHTA and FQGNSA. CDR3 length equals 15 residues. V was clipped by 8 bases and J by 10 bases; unmatched bases: 13. The DNA of the CDR3 is TGTGCCAGCGGCCCCCGACTAGCGGGAATGTACGAGCAGTTCTTC. Translated, it gives CASGPRLAGMYEQFF. The full variable domain, completed using reference TRBV7-2 and TRBJ2-1, is GAGVSQSPSNKVTEKGKDVELRCDPISGHTALYWYRQSLGQGLEFLIYFQGNSAPDKSGLPSDRFSAERTGGSVSTLTIQRTQQEDSAVYLCASGPRLAGMYEQFFGPGTRLTVL.

The V and J genes are TRBV6-2 or TRBV6-3 and TRBJ2-3; D call uncertain. The CDR3 is made up of 11 amino acids. Germline V gene sequence: CDR1 MNHEY, CDR2 SVGEGT. V was cut by 2 bases and J by 11 bases, with 8 bases left in between. CDR3 protein: CASSYNDWQYF. The CDR3 nucleotides read TGTGCCAGCAGTTACAATGACTGGCAGTATTTT.

The chain carries TRBV13 and TRBJ2-7, with 8 bases matching TRBD2. CDR3 length: 12 amino acids. Unmatched junction bases numbered 4, after V lost 5 bases and J lost 7 bases. Looked up from germline, CDR1 is PRHDT and CDR2 is FYEKMQ (reference sequence). CDR3 in amino acids: CASSQGLGEQYF. In DNA, the CDR3 is TGTGCCAGCAGCCAGGGACTAGGTGAGCAGTACTTC.

A note on this clonotype: The junction and the germline gene differ at one end; a read error may be behind it. The V and J genes are TRBV20-1 and TRBJ2-1, with 9 bases aligning to TRBD2. From germline, CDR1 is DFQATT and CDR2 SNEGSKA (reference sequence). This CDR3 is built from 15 residues. CDR3 DNA: TGCAGTGCTACGGCGCGGGAGGGCAGTTTAAATGGGCAGTTCTTC. This gives the protein CSATAREGSLNGQFF.

CDR3 amino acids: CASSLQQGPGSNQPQHF. The CDR3 DNA is TGTGCCAGCAGCCTTCAACAGGGGCCGGGGAGCAATCAGCCCCAGCATTTT. This chain joins TRBV27 and TRBJ1-5; 7 nucleotides align to TRBD1. Germline loops: CDR1 MNHEY, CDR2 SMNVEV (reference sequence). This CDR3 is built from 17 residues. The V segment lost 6 bases and the J segment 1 base; nucleotides outside the gene matches: 12.

This clonotype was seen many times. The J gene is TRBJ2-1, the V gene TRBV10-3; 9 positions agree with TRBD1. Germline CDR1 is ENHRY and CDR2 is SYGVKD. The CDR3 loop spans 15 amino acids. V was pared by 10 bases and J by 3 bases, with 10 bases of the junction left unmatched. CDR3: CATKQDRGNYNEQFF. The CDR3 DNA follows: TGTGCCACCAAGCAGGACAGGGGAAACTACAATGAGCAGTTCTTC.

This clonotype was seen a few times. CDR3 residues: CASSLTTGGPGEEQFF. The CDR3 region has the DNA TGTGCCAGCAGCTTAACCACGGGAGGGCCAGGGGAGGAGCAGTTCTTC. The V and J genes are TRBV7-2 and TRBJ2-1, with 8 nucleotides matching TRBD2. This CDR3 contains 16 residues. The J segment lost 10 bases and the V segment lost 2 bases, leaving 13 bases of the junction unmatched. Per the germline V gene, CDR1 is SGHTA and CDR2 is FQGNSA.

The V gene is TRBV7-9, the J gene TRBJ2-3; D not certain. Trimming left V 5 bases short and J 2 bases short, with 8 bases between. CDR1 is SEHNR and CDR2 is FQNEAQ in the germline V gene (reference sequence). This CDR3 region has 13 residues. CDR3 amino acids: CASSPRHTDTQYF. The CDR3 nucleotides are TGTGCCAGCAGCCCGAGACACACAGATACGCAGTATTTT.

The J gene is TRBJ2-1, the V gene TRBV27, with a possible D match to TRBD1 (6 bases). V was cut by 3 bases and J by 7 bases, with 19 bases left in between. The CDR3 runs 16 residues. Germline loops: CDR1 MNHEY, CDR2 SMNVEV (reference sequence). The CDR3 DNA reads TGTGCCAGCAGTTTGCTGTTTGGGACAACGAAAAATGAGCAGTTCTTC. This gives the protein CASSLLFGTTKNEQFF.

The chain recombines TRBV20-1 with TRBJ2-7; D unclear. Germline V gene sequence: CDR1 DFQATT, CDR2 SNEGSKA (reference sequence). V was clipped by 6 bases and J by 2 bases, with 8 bases between them. There are 11 residues in the CDR3. CDR3 amino acids: CSADQAYEQYF. The CDR3 coding sequence is TGCAGTGCGGACCAAGCCTACGAGCAGTACTTC.

Only a few counts were recorded for this clonotype. J is TRBJ2-3 and V is TRBV9, with D maybe TRBD2 (5 bases). The CDR3 totals 15 residues. CDR1 and CDR2 from the germline V gene are SGDLS and YYNGEE. Trimming removed 4 bases from V and 1 base from J, with 13 bases in between. CDR3 nucleotide sequence: TGTGCCAGCAGCCCGCGGGCGTATGGCACAGATACGCAGTATTTT. It yields the protein CASSPRAYGTDTQYF.

The chain recombines TRBV20-1 with TRBJ2-7; no definite D call. The ends were cut back, 5 bases at V and 0 bases at J, with 8 bases in the middle. Germline CDR1 is DFQATT and CDR2 is SNEGSKA (reference sequence). The CDR3 is 12 amino acids. The CDR3 bases are TGCAGTGCTGGCGGAAGCTCCTACGAGCAGTACTTC. Amino acids: CSAGGSSYEQYF.

DNA of the CDR3: TGTGCCAGCAAATACATGACAGGGAGATACGAGCAGTACTTC. Translating gives CASKYMTGRYEQYF. J is TRBJ2-5 and V is TRBV6-2 or TRBV6-3; TRBD1 aligns across 7 bases. The tail of the sequence fits TRBJ2-7 better, so the J call may be wrong. This CDR3 is 14 amino acids long. CDR1 is MNHEY, CDR2 SVGEGT, per germline.